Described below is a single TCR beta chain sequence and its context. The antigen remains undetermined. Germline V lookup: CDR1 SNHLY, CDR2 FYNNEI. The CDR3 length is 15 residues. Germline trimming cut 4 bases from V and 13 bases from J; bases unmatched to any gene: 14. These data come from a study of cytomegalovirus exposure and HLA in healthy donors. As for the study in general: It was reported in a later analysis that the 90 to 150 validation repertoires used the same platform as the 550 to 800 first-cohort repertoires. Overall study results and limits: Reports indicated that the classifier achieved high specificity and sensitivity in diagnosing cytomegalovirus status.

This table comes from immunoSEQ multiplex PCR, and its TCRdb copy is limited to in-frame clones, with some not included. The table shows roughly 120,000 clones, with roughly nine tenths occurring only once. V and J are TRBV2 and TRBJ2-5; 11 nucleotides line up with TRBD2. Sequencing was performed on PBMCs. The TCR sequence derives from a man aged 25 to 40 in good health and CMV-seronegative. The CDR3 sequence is CASSGLRSGGAQWYF. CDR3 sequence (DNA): TGTGCCAGCAGTGGGTTACGTAGCGGGGGGGCCCAATGGTACTTC.